Listed here are 19 T cell receptor beta chains from one sample, sequenced in a study of T cell responses to AZD1222 COVID-19 vaccine. Produced via immunoSEQ multiplex PCR; TCRdb's table is partial and in-frame only. This table holds about 85,000 clones, around 90% found once. This material consisted of peripheral blood, taken on day 0 of AZD1222 vaccination. The receptors shown here come from an adult in good health.

This rearrangement joins TRBV6-5 to TRBJ2-5, with D possibly being TRBD1 or TRBD2 (5 bases each). This CDR3 has 14 residues. V was clipped by 2 bases and J by 5 bases, with 12 bases between them. CDR1 is MNHEY and CDR2 is SVGAGI in the germline V gene. In DNA, the CDR3 is TGTGCCAGCAGTTACGGACGGGGCGGGGAGACCCAGTACTTC. Translating gives CASSYGRGGETQYF.

The V call is TRBV5-4, the J call TRBJ2-3, with 7 nucleotides matching TRBD1. V lost 4 bases to trimming and J lost 0 bases; unmatched junction nucleotides: 5. Looked up from germline, CDR1 is SGHNT and CDR2 is YYREEE (reference sequence). The CDR3 runs to 15 residues. The CDR3 loop is CASSPRTGSTDTQYF. The DNA for the CDR3 is TGTGCCAGCAGCCCCCGGACAGGTAGCACAGATACGCAGTATTTT.

The J gene is TRBJ2-7, the V gene TRBV28; 10 nucleotides agree with TRBD2. The CDR3 has 14 residues. V gave up 7 bases and J gave up 5 bases; unmatched junction bases: 8. The germline V gene encodes CDR1 MDHEN and CDR2 SYDVKM. Written as DNA, the CDR3 is TGTGCCAGCACCTCAGGGACTAGCGTGGACGAGCAGTACTTC. Protein sequence: CASTSGTSVDEQYF.

CDR3 nucleotide sequence: TGTGCCAGTAAAGGAATTGCCAGTTTCGAGCAGTACTTC. Encoded protein: CASKGIASFEQYF. The rearrangement joins TRBV19 to TRBJ2-7, with D uncertain. Germline V gene lookup returns CDR1 LNHDA and CDR2 SQIVND (reference sequence). There are 13 residues in the CDR3. V dropped 7 bases and J dropped 6 bases, with 16 bases sitting between them. Full variable domain (missing parts from reference TRBV19 and TRBJ2-7): DGGITQSPKYLFRKEGQNVTLSCEQNLNHDAMYWYRQDPGQGLRLIYYSQIVNDFQKGDIAEGYSVSREKKESFPLTVTSAQKNPTAFYLCASKGIASFEQYFGPGTRLTVT.

This chain connects TRBV4-1 to TRBJ2-1; 9 bases match TRBD1. V trimming: 0 bases; J trimming: 7 bases; junction bases outside the gene matches: 4. Germline-derived CDR1 and CDR2 are MGHRA and YSYEKL. This CDR3 comprises 15 residues. The CDR3, as DNA: TGCGCCAGCAGCCAAGAAGGGACAGGGTGGAATGAGCAGTTCTTC. Its translation is CASSQEGTGWNEQFF.

The CDR3 here is CASSEGVSATNEKLFF. Here the CDR3 DNA reads TGTGCCAGCAGTGAAGGGGTCAGTGCAACTAATGAAAAACTGTTTTTT. The chain joins TRBV6-1 to TRBJ1-4; no clear D. Germline-derived CDR1 and CDR2 are MNHNS and SASEGT. V shed 1 base and J shed 0 bases, with 9 bases lying between them. The CDR3 contains 16 residues.

The chain employs TRBV29-1 and TRBJ2-3; possibly TRBD1 for D (6 bases). CDR1 is SQVTM and CDR2 is ANQGSEA in the germline V gene. The CDR3 consists of 14 residues. Trimming cost V 6 bases and J 2 bases, with 15 bases left between them. CDR3 DNA sequence: TGCAGCGTGCCAAGACGGGACACCACAGATACGCAGTATTTT. Translating it yields CSVPRRDTTDTQYF.

V usage is TRBV2 and J usage is TRBJ1-1, with D maybe TRBD1 (6 bases). V lost 7 bases and J 0 bases, leaving 9 bases between the germline ends. Germline CDR1 SNHLY, CDR2 FYNNEI. The CDR3 sequence is 13 residues long. The CDR3 region is CASTGQLNTEAFF. The CDR3 DNA reads TGTGCCAGCACAGGACAGTTGAACACTGAAGCTTTCTTT.

This chain uses TRBV7-2 with TRBJ2-1; D is unresolved. The V gene lost 5 bases and the J gene lost 9 bases, with 17 bases spanning the gap. CDR1 is SGHTA and CDR2 is FQGNSA in the germline V gene. The CDR3 totals 14 residues. CDR3 in amino acids: CASSLKRTIGEQFF. Written as DNA, the CDR3 is TGTGCCAGCAGCCTAAAAAGGACCATCGGTGAGCAGTTCTTC. Together with reference TRBV7-2 and TRBJ2-1, the CDR3 gives the full variable domain: GAGVSQSPSNKVTEKGKDVELRCDPISGHTALYWYRQSLGQGLEFLIYFQGNSAPDKSGLPSDRFSAERTGGSVSTLTIQRTQQEDSAVYLCASSLKRTIGEQFFGPGTRLTVL.

The rearrangement links TRBV7-9 to TRBJ2-7; 7 nucleotides agree with TRBD2. The CDR3 totals 18 residues. J lost 0 bases, V lost 4 bases, and 15 bases had no gene match. Looked up from germline, CDR1 is SEHNR and CDR2 is FQNEAQ (reference sequence). DNA of the CDR3: TGTGCCAGCAGCTCCGGGTGGGGTAGCGGGCCAAGCTCCTACGAGCAGTACTTC. Amino acids: CASSSGWGSGPSSYEQYF.

V gene TRBV27 combines with J gene TRBJ1-1; 9 nucleotides match TRBD1. Trimming removed 4 bases from V and 6 bases from J; junction bases left unmatched: 3. Germline CDR1 reads MNHEY; CDR2 reads SMNVEV (reference sequence). The CDR3 sequence is 13 residues long. Here the CDR3 DNA reads TGTGCCAGCAGTTGGGACAGGGACGCTGAAGCTTTCTTT. Its protein is CASSWDRDAEAFF.

The chain couples TRBV27 to TRBJ2-1, with 8 bases that match TRBD1. Germline assignment: CDR1 MNHEY and CDR2 SMNVEV (reference sequence). CDR3 length: 14 residues. The V and J ends lost 8 bases and 1 base, in that order; junction bases with no gene match: 4. CDR3 DNA: TGTGCCAGCGGCCGGGACAGGTCCTACAATGAGCAGTTCTTC. Translated: CASGRDRSYNEQFF.

In its sample, this clone was seen a few times. The gene calls are TRBV18 and TRBJ2-1; D possibly uses TRBD1 or TRBD2 (6 bases each). Trimming stripped 4 bases from V and 9 bases from J, with 10 bases between. The CDR3 extends over 12 amino acids. Germline CDR1 reads KGHSH; CDR2 reads LQKENI. The CDR3 sequence is CASSHPGAEQFF. The CDR3 DNA follows: TGTGCCAGCTCACATCCGGGGGCTGAGCAGTTCTTC.

This chain's CDR3 is CASRPGVGYGYTF. In nucleotides, the CDR3 is TGTGCCAGCAGGCCGGGGGTCGGCTATGGCTACACCTTC. The V gene is TRBV27, the J gene TRBJ1-2; weak D call: TRBD1 (5 bases). This CDR3 has 13 amino acids. From germline, CDR1 is MNHEY and CDR2 SMNVEV (reference sequence). V was cut by 6 bases and J by 4 bases, with 12 bases left in between.

The rearrangement joins TRBV5-1 to TRBJ2-1; tentatively, D is TRBD1 or TRBD2 (5 bases each). V lost 5 bases, J lost 5 bases, and 14 bases lay in between. This CDR3 has 14 amino acids. Germline V lookup: CDR1 SGHRS, CDR2 YFSETQ. The CDR3 is CASRSPGRNNEQFF. CDR3 sequence (DNA): TGCGCCAGCAGATCTCCGGGACGGAACAATGAGCAGTTCTTC.

The chain has TRBV29-1 and TRBJ1-2; D remains ambiguous. The V end was cut by 7 bases, the J end by 3 bases, with 6 bases between. The CDR3 loop spans 10 amino acids. The germline V gene encodes CDR1 SQVTM and CDR2 ANQGSEA. The CDR3 protein is CSGGDYGYTF. The CDR3 DNA reads TGCAGCGGTGGGGACTATGGCTACACCTTC. The full variable domain, with the rest looked up from reference TRBV29-1 and TRBJ1-2, is SAVISQKPSRDICQRGTSLTIQCQVDSQVTMMFWYRQQPGQSLTLIATANQGSEATYESGFVIDKFPISRPNLTFSTLTVSNMSPEDSSIYLCSGGDYGYTFGSGTRLTVV.

The rearrangement joins TRBV7-9 to TRBJ2-7; 9 positions match TRBD2. Germline loops: CDR1 SEHNR, CDR2 FQNEAQ (reference sequence). V was pared by 0 bases and J by 2 bases, with 5 bases of the junction left unmatched. This CDR3 contains 16 residues. CDR3 residues: CASSLAGSGGTYEQYF. CDR3 in DNA: TGTGCCAGCAGCTTAGCGGGGAGCGGGGGGACCTACGAGCAGTACTTC.

In its sample, this clone was seen a few times. The rearrangement joins TRBV19 to TRBJ1-2; D remains unclear. The ends were cut back, 3 bases at V and 2 bases at J, with 13 bases in the middle. The germline CDR1 and CDR2 sequences are LNHDA and SQIVND (reference sequence). The CDR3 consists of 15 residues. The CDR3 sequence: CASSMEGSKNYGYTF. The CDR3 region has the DNA TGTGCCAGTAGTATGGAAGGCAGCAAAAACTATGGCTACACCTTC.

The V call is TRBV28, the J call TRBJ1-1; D not resolved. V dropped 6 bases and J dropped 7 bases, with 12 bases sitting between them. Germline loops: CDR1 MDHEN, CDR2 SYDVKM. The CDR3 has 12 residues. CDR3 region: CASSYQSYEAFF. CDR3 DNA sequence: TGTGCCAGCAGCTATCAGTCGTATGAAGCTTTCTTT.